This paragraph reports one TCR beta chain. This sample was taken from a study of T cell changes during pregnancy in multiple sclerosis. V was trimmed by 6 bases and J by 7 bases, leaving 13 bases between them. The CDR3 runs 14 residues. Germline CDR1 MNHEY, CDR2 SMNVEV (reference sequence). Clones were read by immunoSEQ multiplex PCR, and TCRdb kept only the in-frame ones, dropping some. The sample gives under 35,000 clones, under 90% of which show up once; just over 8% is in the top ten. The sequence derives from a female donor with multiple sclerosis, enrolled in a pregnancy study. The chain links TRBV27 to TRBJ1-6; D uncertain. Here the sequenced sample was CD8+ T cells from peripheral blood mononuclear cells, taken after pregnancy. As DNA, the CDR3 is TGTGCCAGCAGACCGGGAGGGTCAAATTCACCCCTCCACTTT. This encodes CASRPGGSNSPLHF.